This is a list of T cell receptor beta chains from one sample in a study of blood T cells in healthy people across ages. TCRdb called the 5' RACE reads again in MiXCR, with one record for every CDR3 protein. This sample yields around 1.7 million distinct CDR3 sequences, of which 25% to 30% are seen a single time; roughly 8.2% belongs to the top ten. Sequenced: blood. The receptors come from a woman aged 30 to 39 in good health. CDR3s include the opening cysteine and the closing phenylalanine or tryptophan. The order of the fields is V gene, J gene, clone size, D gene, CDR3 DNA, CDR3 protein. D genes are given only for firm matches. Size values are once, few and many counts, or a class for expanded clones, and some rows have none.

TRBV5-1	TRBJ1-1	.	.	TGCGCCAGCAGCTCGACACAGGGTTCGAGGACTGAAGCTTTCTTT	CASSSTQGSRTEAFF
TRBV18	TRBJ2-5	.	.	TGTGCCAGCTCACCCAGGGCCACTCCTATATCCCAAGAGACCCAGTACTTC	CASSPRATPISQETQYF
TRBV7-9	TRBJ2-7	.	TRBD2	TGTGCCAGCAGCCCCCGAGGACTAGCGGGAGGTAGCGAGCAGTACTTC	CASSPRGLAGGSEQYF
TRBV20-1	TRBJ1-2	.	.	TGCAGTGCTAGAGACGGCAGGACCAGGTCTGGCTGCACCTTC	CSARDGRTRSGCTF
TRBV6-2/TRBV6-3	TRBJ1-5	.	TRBD1	TGTGCCAGCAGCCGTGGGACAGGGTCTAGCAATCAGCCCCAGCATTTT	CASSRGTGSSNQPQHF
TRBV20-1	TRBJ1-2	.	TRBD1	TGCAGTGCTAGGCGTGGGGGGACAGCTAACTATGGCTACACTTTC	CSARRGGTANYGYTF
TRBV7-2	TRBJ2-7	.	.	TGTGCCAGCAGCTTACGGGCAGGACCTACCTACGAGCAGTACTTC	CASSLRAGPTYEQYF
TRBV7-8	TRBJ2-1	once	TRBD2	TGTGCCGGCAGCTCTAGACCGGGACTAGCGAGATACAATGAGCAGTTCTTC	CAGSSRPGLARYNEQFF
TRBV12-3/TRBV12-4	TRBJ1-6	.	.	TGTGCCAGCAGCAAAAGAAATTCACCCCTCCACTTT	CASSKRNSPLHF
TRBV6-2/TRBV6-3	TRBJ1-5	.	.	TGTGCCAGCAGTCTGTACGAAAATCAGCCCCAGCATTTT	CASSLYENQPQHF
TRBV7-3	TRBJ2-1	.	.	TGTGCCAGCAGTAGAACTGGGGTGGTCAGGTACAATGAGCAGTTCTTC	CASSRTGVVRYNEQFF
TRBV5-1	TRBJ2-7	.	.	TGCGCCAGCAGCTTGGTGGGTACCAGCGAGGTCTACGAGCAGTACTTC	CASSLVGTSEVYEQYF
TRBV12-3/TRBV12-4	TRBJ1-2	few	TRBD1	TGTGCCAGCACTCCGGGGACAGGGCCAAACTATGGCTACACCTTC	CASTPGTGPNYGYTF
TRBV25-1	TRBJ2-1	many	TRBD2	TGTGCCAGCAGTGAATTTAGCGGGAGGAACAATGAGCAGTTCTTC	CASSEFSGRNNEQFF
TRBV12-3/TRBV12-4	TRBJ2-5	.	TRBD2	TGTGCCAGCAGTTCCGCGGGACTAGCGGGGGGGTATCGAGAGACCCAGTACTTC	CASSSAGLAGGYRETQYF
TRBV4-1	TRBJ1-2	many	.	TGCGCCAGCAGCCAAGGCCAACCGGATACTGCAAGAGGTGGCTACACCTTC	CASSQGQPDTARGGYTF
TRBV7-2	TRBJ2-1	few	TRBD1	TGTGCCAGCAGCCTGGACAGGGGTACCAATGAGCAGTTCTTC	CASSLDRGTNEQFF
TRBV29-1	TRBJ2-3	few	TRBD1	TGCAGCGTTAGTTACAGGGGGACGCAGTATTTT	CSVSYRGTQYF
TRBV7-3	TRBJ2-1	.	.	TGTGCCAGCAGCTTAACGGTGGGGGGCAACAATGAGCAGTTCTTC	CASSLTVGGNNEQFF
TRBV2	TRBJ2-7	many	TRBD1	TGTACCAGCACGCCCGGGACAGTCTCCTACGAGCAGTACTTC	CTSTPGTVSYEQYF
TRBV27	TRBJ1-6	few	TRBD1	TGTGCCAGCAGTTCGACAGGGAGAGGGTATAATTCACCCCTCCACTTT	CASSSTGRGYNSPLHF
TRBV20-1	TRBJ2-1	many	TRBD2	TGCAGTGCTAGAGGCCTAGCGGGGGGGCTTAATGAGCAGTTCTTC	CSARGLAGGLNEQFF
TRBV4-1	TRBJ2-7	.	.	TGCGCCAGCAGCCCGCAGGGCTCCTCCGAGCAGTACTTC	CASSPQGSSEQYF
TRBV5-1	TRBJ1-1	.	TRBD1	TGCGCCAGCAGCTCTACAGGGGGCTCTCCCACTGAAGCTTTCTTT	CASSSTGGSPTEAFF
TRBV6-2/TRBV6-3	TRBJ2-1	.	TRBD2	TGTGCCAGCACTCTCCCGGCTAGCGGAAACAATGAGCAGTTCTTC	CASTLPASGNNEQFF
TRBV30	TRBJ2-1	.	.	TGTGCCTGGAGTAGGACCGAGTACAATGAGCAGTTCTTC	CAWSRTEYNEQFF
TRBV3-1	TRBJ1-1	few	.	TGTGCCAGCAGCCAAGGAGTTATGAACACTGAAGCTTTCTTT	CASSQGVMNTEAFF